These 30 T cell receptor beta chains share one sample of origin, sequenced in a study of cytomegalovirus exposure and HLA in healthy donors. This PCR relied on a set of 60 Vbeta primers and 13 Jbeta primers. Repertoires were generated with immunoSEQ multiplex PCR, while TCRdb's copy carries only in-frame clones and drops some. Seen here are 140,000 to 150,000 clones, just under 70% observed once, and the top ten hold around 4.7%. Sequenced input: PBMCs. These receptors were taken from a man aged 55 to 70 in good health and CMV-seronegative.

This clone turned up a few times. The V gene is TRBV28, the J gene TRBJ1-1, with D unresolved. The germline V and J ends were trimmed by 1 base and 4 bases, with 13 bases remaining between them. CDR3 length: 15 amino acids. Germline V gives CDR1 MDHEN, CDR2 SYDVKM. The CDR3 bases are TGTGCCAGCAGTTTATCTACTAGTGCCGGCACTGAAGCTTTCTTT. Its translation is CASSLSTSAGTEAFF.

The rearrangement links TRBV6-1 to TRBJ2-7, with D perhaps TRBD2 (6 bases). The CDR3 is 12 residues long. Trimming took off 7 bases at V and 4 bases at J, with 11 bases between the two ends. Germline assignment: CDR1 MNHNS and CDR2 SASEGT. CDR3 amino acids: CASTIGGYEQYF. The CDR3 bases are TGTGCCAGCACCATCGGAGGGTACGAGCAGTACTTC.

The rearrangement links TRBV10-3 to TRBJ2-5, with D possibly matching TRBD2 (5 bases). This CDR3 has 14 amino acids. Looked up from germline, CDR1 is ENHRY and CDR2 is SYGVKD. Between the trimmed V and J ends, which lost 4 bases and 1 base, there was a span of 10 bases. The CDR3 nucleotides are TGTGCCATCAGTGCCGACTATAGCCAAGAGACCCAGTACTTC. It encodes CAISADYSQETQYF.

J is TRBJ2-5 and V is TRBV7-2, with 15 bases fitting TRBD2. V lost 1 base to trimming and J lost 3 bases; unmatched junction nucleotides: 0. The CDR3 is made up of 16 amino acids. Germline CDR1 and CDR2: SGHTA and FQGNSA. The CDR3 here is CASSLGTSGREETQYF. The DNA of the CDR3 is TGTGCCAGCAGCTTAGGGACTAGCGGGAGGGAAGAGACCCAGTACTTC.

This clone has more than one count but fewer than ten. This rearrangement joins TRBV25-1 to TRBJ2-3; TRBD1 is a possible D gene (5 bases). The CDR3 is 16 amino acids. Trimming cost V 5 bases and J 0 bases, with 15 bases left between them. Germline-derived CDR1 and CDR2 are MGHDK and SYGVNS. CDR3 region: CASSPRVEESTDTQYF. CDR3 DNA: TGTGCCAGCAGTCCCAGGGTAGAGGAGAGCACAGATACGCAGTATTTT.

The sample holds a few counts of this clone. This rearrangement joins TRBV28 to TRBJ2-1; tentative D call: TRBD2 (6 bases). Trimming removed 7 bases at V and 5 bases at J, with 18 bases between. This CDR3 contains 15 residues. The germline V gene has CDR1 MDHEN and CDR2 SYDVKM. CDR3 nucleotide sequence: TGTGCCAGCATCGGGGGAACCGTTCGTGACAATGAGCAGTTCTTC. Translation: CASIGGTVRDNEQFF.

The V gene is TRBV28, the J gene TRBJ1-4, with a tentative D call TRBD1 (6 bases). Trimming shortened V by 8 bases and J by 4 bases, and 14 bases separated the two germline ends. This CDR3 region has 14 residues. Germline assignment: CDR1 MDHEN and CDR2 SYDVKM. The CDR3 DNA reads as TGTGCCAGCCTACAAGGGGGATTTAATGAAAAACTGTTTTTT. This translates into CASLQGGFNEKLFF. Drawing the rest from reference TRBV28 and TRBJ1-4, the complete variable domain is DVKVTQSSRYLVKRTGEKVFLECVQDMDHENMFWYRQDPGLGLRLIYFSYDVKMKEKGDIPEGYSVSREKKERFSLILESASTNQTSMYLCASLQGGFNEKLFFGSGTQLSVL.

This clone turned up a few times. This chain joins TRBV19 and TRBJ2-7; 9 bases fit TRBD1. The V gene end was trimmed by 5 bases and the J gene end by 3 bases; junction bases not matched to a gene: 14. Looked up from germline, CDR1 is LNHDA and CDR2 is SQIVND (reference sequence). There are 17 residues in the CDR3. Here the CDR3 reads CASSPLLGGQGFYEQYF. The CDR3 DNA follows: TGTGCCAGTAGTCCCCTACTTGGAGGACAGGGGTTCTACGAGCAGTACTTC.

A single count supports this clone. The rearrangement uses TRBV5-4 and TRBJ2-5; possibly TRBD1 for D (7 bases). The CDR3 has 17 residues. CDR1 and CDR2 (germline): SGHNT, YYREEE (reference sequence). The germline V and J ends were trimmed by 4 bases and 4 bases, with 23 bases remaining between them. The CDR3 DNA follows: TGTGCCAGCAGCCCGAGCTTGATCGCCAGGGGGGCAGAGACCCAGTACTTC. It encodes CASSPSLIARGAETQYF.

The rearrangement uses TRBV6-6 and TRBJ1-1, with D perhaps TRBD1 (5 bases). Per germline, CDR1 MNHNY and CDR2 SVGAGI (reference sequence). The CDR3 extends over 14 amino acids. Trimming removed 6 bases at V and 5 bases at J, with 16 bases between. The CDR3 region is CASSHARGETEAFF. CDR3 bases: TGTGCCAGCAGCCACGCACGGGGGGAGACTGAAGCTTTCTTT.

V and J are TRBV5-8 and TRBJ2-5, with D perhaps TRBD2 (7 bases). CDR1 SGHTS and CDR2 YDEGEE come from the germline V gene. V lost 1 base and J lost 5, with 15 bases in between. The length of the CDR3 is 15 residues. This CDR3 is CASSLRGGSSETQYF. In nucleotides, the CDR3 is TGTGCCAGCAGCTTGAGGGGGGGGTCAAGCGAGACCCAGTACTTC.

The J gene is TRBJ2-4, the V gene TRBV5-8; 12 bases fit TRBD2. Per the germline V gene, CDR1 is SGHTS and CDR2 is YDEGEE. Trimming cost V 2 bases and J 8 bases; bases outside gene matches: 2. CDR3 length: 14 amino acids. CDR3 in amino acids: CASSFRTSGDIQYF. CDR3 sequence (DNA): TGTGCCAGCAGCTTTAGGACTAGCGGGGACATTCAGTACTTC.

This clone was detected a few times. The chain uses TRBV7-9 and TRBJ1-1, with D maybe TRBD1 (5 bases). CDR3 length equals 16 residues. V lost 5 bases to trimming and J lost 5 bases, with 21 bases between them. Germline V CDR1 and CDR2: SEHNR, FQNEAQ (reference sequence). The CDR3 reads CASSPSGRGRETEAFF. As DNA, the CDR3 is TGTGCCAGCAGCCCTAGTGGGAGGGGCCGCGAAACTGAAGCTTTCTTT.

V usage is TRBV19 and J usage is TRBJ2-3; TRBD2 agrees at 7 bases. Germline V gives CDR1 LNHDA, CDR2 SQIVND (reference sequence). This CDR3 spans 15 amino acids. V lost 3 bases to trimming and J lost 1 base; unmatched junction nucleotides: 4. In DNA form, the CDR3 reads TGTGCCAGTAGTATTTCGGCGGGGGGCACAGATACGCAGTATTTT. It translates to CASSISAGGTDTQYF.

This rearrangement joins TRBV4-1 to TRBJ2-2, with D possibly matching TRBD1 (6 bases). The CDR3 extends over 17 amino acids. Germline V gives CDR1 MGHRA, CDR2 YSYEKL. Trimming shortened V by 4 bases and J by 4 bases, and 19 bases separated the two germline ends. This CDR3 reads CASSPIHPVRGTGELFF. In DNA form, the CDR3 reads TGCGCCAGCAGCCCTATACACCCGGTCAGGGGCACCGGGGAGCTGTTTTTT.

V and J are TRBV5-1 and TRBJ2-2; 16 nucleotides match TRBD2. The V gene's germline CDR1 is SGHRS and CDR2 YFSETQ. V lost 4 bases, J lost 5 bases, and 5 bases stayed unmatched. The length of the CDR3 is 17 residues. CDR3 residues: CASSPEGLAGGTGELFF. The CDR3 DNA follows: TGCGCCAGCAGCCCAGAGGGACTAGCGGGAGGGACCGGGGAGCTGTTTTTT.

The chain couples TRBV28 to TRBJ2-7, with 9 bases matching TRBD2. The germline V gene has CDR1 MDHEN and CDR2 SYDVKM. CDR3 length equals 17 residues. V gave up 1 base and J gave up 2 bases; unmatched junction bases: 9. The CDR3 DNA follows: TGTGCCAGCAGTTTATCTATTAGCGGGAGTTTCCCCTACGAGCAGTACTTC. Its translation: CASSLSISGSFPYEQYF.

V is TRBV4-3 and J is TRBJ1-4; 8 nucleotides match TRBD1. CDR3 length equals 15 residues. CDR1 is LGHNA and CDR2 is YSLEER in the germline V gene. V shed 3 bases, J shed 5 bases, and the junction held 5 bases outside the gene matches. CDR3 region: CASSHGQGVNEKLFF. For the CDR3, the DNA is TGCGCCAGCAGCCACGGACAGGGAGTAAATGAAAAACTGTTTTTT.

V gene TRBV28 combines with J gene TRBJ2-1; the D is unclear. Germline V gene data show CDR1 as MDHEN and CDR2 as SYDVKM. CDR3 size: 15 residues. Trimming cost V 6 bases and J 4 bases, with 16 bases left between them. The CDR3 loop reads CASSVRAARYNEQFF. The CDR3 DNA reads as TGTGCCAGCAGCGTCCGTGCAGCGAGGTACAATGAGCAGTTCTTC.

The rearrangement joins TRBV5-8 to TRBJ1-5; perhaps TRBD1 as D (6 bases). V shed 1 base and J shed 1 base, with 21 bases lying between them. This CDR3 is built from 19 residues. Per germline, CDR1 SGHTS and CDR2 YDEGEE. The CDR3 reads CASSLSAIQGGWSNQPQHF. The CDR3 DNA is TGTGCCAGCAGCTTGTCCGCGATACAGGGTGGTTGGAGCAATCAGCCCCAGCATTTT.

The chain couples TRBV5-5 to TRBJ2-3; 8 bases map to TRBD1. Germline CDR1 and CDR2: SGHKS and YYEKEE (reference sequence). J lost 2 bases, V lost 3 bases, and 8 bases had no gene match. The CDR3 is made up of 16 amino acids. The CDR3 DNA sequence: TGTGCCAGCAGCTCCCGGGACAGGTTTATCACAGATACGCAGTATTTT. Protein: CASSSRDRFITDTQYF.

The DNA of the CDR3 is TGTGCCAGTAACGACAGAAATCAGCCCCAGCATTTT. Amino acids: CASNDRNQPQHF. The J gene is TRBJ1-5, the V gene TRBV19; tentatively, D is TRBD1 (5 bases). The ends were cut back, 7 bases at V and 4 bases at J, with 8 bases in the middle. CDR3 length: 12 amino acids. Germline V gene data show CDR1 as LNHDA and CDR2 as SQIVND (reference sequence).

The rearrangement uses TRBV6-6 and TRBJ1-5; weak D call: TRBD1 (5 bases). Germline-derived CDR1 and CDR2 are MNHNY and SVGAGI (reference sequence). The CDR3 loop spans 15 amino acids. Trimming removed 4 bases from V and 0 bases from J, with 10 bases in between. The CDR3 DNA sequence: TGTGCCAGCAGTTCCTGGGGGGATAGCAATCAGCCCCAGCATTTT. Amino acids: CASSSWGDSNQPQHF.

This clone was found a few times. This chain uses TRBV5-1 with TRBJ1-1, with 8 positions matching TRBD1. Germline V gene sequence: CDR1 SGHRS, CDR2 YFSETQ. With 4 bases clipped from V and 12 bases from J, the junction kept 8 bases outside the gene matches. This CDR3 comprises 12 residues. The CDR3 nucleotides are TGCGCCAGCAGCCTGGACAGGGCCGCCACTTTCTTT. It specifies CASSLDRAATFF.

The genes are TRBV5-4 and TRBJ2-7; possible D gene TRBD2, 6 bases. With 2 bases removed from V and 0 bases from J, the gap between germline ends came to 12 bases. The CDR3 has 15 amino acids. The V gene's germline CDR1 is SGHNT and CDR2 YYREEE (reference sequence). The CDR3 loop is CASSFGTQSSYEQYF. The DNA for the CDR3 is TGTGCCAGCAGCTTTGGGACTCAAAGCTCCTACGAGCAGTACTTC.

The rearrangement joins TRBV28 to TRBJ1-1; D uncertain. CDR1 is MDHEN and CDR2 is SYDVKM in the germline V gene. The CDR3 length is 15 residues. V lost 2 bases, J lost 4 bases, and 14 bases lay in between. The CDR3 protein is CASSLEGFMSTEAFF. The CDR3 nucleotides are TGTGCCAGCAGTTTAGAGGGTTTCATGAGCACTGAAGCTTTCTTT.

The chain has TRBV9 and TRBJ1-1; D may be TRBD1 (5 bases). Germline CDR1 SGDLS, CDR2 YYNGEE. The CDR3 has 13 amino acids. With 0 bases removed from V and 7 bases from J, the gap between germline ends came to 10 bases. DNA for the CDR3: TGTGCCAGCAGCGTAGACCTCGGGGGTGAAGCTTTCTTT. It is translated as CASSVDLGGEAFF.

V is TRBV5-4 and J is TRBJ1-4, with a tentative D call TRBD1 (5 bases). V lost 0 bases and J 8 bases, leaving 11 bases between the germline ends. CDR1 is SGHNT and CDR2 is YYREEE in the germline V gene (reference sequence). The CDR3 has 14 residues. Here the CDR3 reads CASSLEGAGEKLFF. CDR3 nucleotides: TGTGCCAGCAGCTTGGAAGGGGCAGGGGAAAAACTGTTTTTT.

This clone has only a few counts. V and J are TRBV7-6 and TRBJ2-1, with no clear D. Trimming left V 5 bases short and J 6 bases short, with 11 bases between. Germline lookup yields CDR1 SGHVS and CDR2 FNYEAQ. The CDR3 totals 13 residues. CDR3 bases: TGTGCCAGCAGCCCCCGTAGGAGCAATGAGCAGTTCTTC. Residues: CASSPRRSNEQFF.

The chain joins TRBV4-3 to TRBJ2-7; 11 nucleotides line up with TRBD1. J lost 4 bases, V lost 4 bases, and 3 bases had no gene match. CDR3 length: 14 amino acids. CDR1 is LGHNA and CDR2 is YSLEER in the germline V gene. CDR3 loop: CASSRDRGDYEQYF. In DNA form, the CDR3 reads TGCGCCAGCAGCCGGGACAGGGGGGATTACGAGCAGTACTTC.